The 32 T cell receptor beta chains below come from one sample, sequenced in a study of vaccination effects on CD4 cells after COVID-19. These TCRs are of unknown antigen specificity. TCRdb keeps only in-frame clones here, not all; method: immunoSEQ multiplex PCR. The repertoire holds tens of thousands of clones, with approximately 75% as singletons. Following 10 days of culture, CD4+ T cells were isolated. The source was CD4+ T cells from PBMCs cultured without peptide, collected before COVID-19 vaccination. The receptors were gathered from a human donor who received a COVID-19 vaccine.

This chain connects TRBV27 to TRBJ2-3; D may be TRBD1 or TRBD2 (5 bases each). This CDR3 has 18 residues. The ends were cut back, 1 base at V and 0 bases at J, with 17 bases in the middle. Germline-derived CDR1 and CDR2 are MNHEY and SMNVEV (reference sequence). This chain's CDR3 is CASSLLVRGRGSTDTQYF. CDR3 sequence (DNA): TGTGCCAGCAGTTTATTGGTCCGGGGAAGGGGAAGCACAGATACGCAGTATTTT.

The gene calls are TRBV30 and TRBJ1-1; D is unclear. Germline CDR1 reads GTSNPN; CDR2 reads SVGIG (reference sequence). The length of the CDR3 is 12 residues. V lost 5 bases, J lost 1 base, and 8 bases lay in between. The CDR3 nucleotides are TGTGCCTGGGAAACAGAGAACACTGAAGCTTTCTTT. This sequence encodes CAWETENTEAFF.

CDR3 in DNA: TGTGCCAGCAGTTCAAGTAGGGGGCCCTCCAATTCACCCCTCCACTTT. Protein: CASSSSRGPSNSPLHF. The rearrangement links TRBV6-5 to TRBJ1-6; 7 nucleotides align to TRBD1. The V gene's germline CDR1 is MNHEY and CDR2 SVGAGI. V was pared by 4 bases and J by 7 bases, with 10 bases of the junction left unmatched. There are 16 residues in the CDR3.

The chain combines TRBV27 with TRBJ2-5; D not resolved. V lost 5 bases, J lost 7 bases, and 20 bases lay in between. CDR3 length: 15 residues. Germline V gives CDR1 MNHEY, CDR2 SMNVEV (reference sequence). The CDR3 protein is CASSPLGGTTGTQYF. The DNA for the CDR3 is TGTGCCAGCAGTCCCTTGGGCGGAACAACGGGGACCCAGTACTTC.

The rearrangement uses TRBV28 and TRBJ2-7, with 7 bases aligning to TRBD2. Germline V CDR1 and CDR2: MDHEN, SYDVKM. CDR3 size: 15 residues. Trimming took 5 bases from V and 6 from J; bases not matched to a gene: 13. The CDR3 spells CASSPSPGGTFEQYF. The DNA for the CDR3 is TGTGCCAGCAGTCCCTCCCCGGGGGGTACCTTCGAGCAGTACTTC.

This rearrangement joins TRBV5-1 to TRBJ2-2; D is undetermined. CDR3 length equals 12 residues. V lost 1 base, J lost 4 bases, and 2 bases lay in between. The germline V gene encodes CDR1 SGHRS and CDR2 YFSETQ. CDR3 loop: CASSLSTGELFF. CDR3 nucleotide sequence: TGCGCCAGCAGCTTGAGCACCGGGGAGCTGTTTTTT.

CDR3 DNA: TGTGCCAGCAGCCTCCGGGACGGTCCGGGGCCCCAGCATTTT. Encoded protein: CASSLRDGPGPQHF. The chain employs TRBV6-2 or TRBV6-3 and TRBJ1-5; tentatively, D is TRBD1 (5 bases). The V and J ends lost 6 bases and 9 bases respectively, with 18 bases between them. Germline V CDR1 and CDR2: MNHEY, SVGEGT. This CDR3 contains 14 residues.

The chain carries TRBV6-5 and TRBJ2-7; D perhaps matches TRBD2 (6 bases). The CDR3 loop spans 13 amino acids. Germline CDR1 reads MNHEY; CDR2 reads SVGAGI. Trimming removed 6 bases from V and 7 bases from J, with 16 bases in between. CDR3 in DNA: TGTGCCAGCAGCGTCCAACGGAGGGATGAGCAGTACTTC. Translated: CASSVQRRDEQYF.

This clone was found once. V gene TRBV9 combines with J gene TRBJ2-7, with TRBD2 matching 7 bases. Germline-derived CDR1 and CDR2 are SGDLS and YYNGEE. This CDR3 comprises 16 residues. With 3 bases clipped from V and 1 base from J, the junction kept 10 bases outside the gene matches. Here the CDR3 DNA reads TGTGCCAGCAGCGGGGACTCTAGCGGAGTTTCCTACGAGCAGTACTTC. Protein: CASSGDSSGVSYEQYF. The complete variable domain, with remaining parts taken from reference TRBV9 and TRBJ2-7, reads DSGVTQTPKHLITATGQRVTLRCSPRSGDLSVYWYQQSLDQGLQFLIQYYNGEERAKGNILERFSAQQFPDLHSELNLSSLELGDSALYFCASSGDSSGVSYEQYFGPGTRLTVT.

This clone has just a few counts. CDR3 protein: CASSPDRGRNYGYTF. CDR3 DNA sequence: TGTGCCAGTAGCCCCGACAGGGGGCGGAACTATGGCTACACCTTC. The chain carries TRBV19 and TRBJ1-2; 10 bases agree with TRBD1. The CDR3 is made up of 15 amino acids. From germline, CDR1 is LNHDA and CDR2 SQIVND (reference sequence). V dropped 6 bases and J dropped 2; count of bases not matched to a gene: 6.

This clone was observed a single time. The chain has TRBV7-8 and TRBJ2-2; D assignment may be TRBD1 or TRBD2 (5 bases each). The CDR3 has 18 amino acids. Germline V gives CDR1 SGHVS, CDR2 FQNEAQ. V was shortened by 5 bases and J by 8 bases, with 27 bases between the two germline ends. CDR3 sequence reads: CASSPNRIPGRPDGELFF. DNA of the CDR3: TGTGCCAGCAGCCCAAACCGAATACCGGGACGTCCAGATGGGGAGCTGTTTTTT.

The chain employs TRBV19 and TRBJ1-2; 8 bases are shared with TRBD1. This CDR3 is built from 15 residues. The germline V gene encodes CDR1 LNHDA and CDR2 SQIVND (reference sequence). Trimming cost V 1 base and J 8 bases; bases outside gene matches: 9. CDR3 sequence: CASSIGGQGRRGYTF. DNA for the CDR3: TGTGCCAGTAGTATAGGAGGACAGGGAAGGCGAGGCTACACCTTC. The entire variable domain, with the rest obtained from reference TRBV19 and TRBJ1-2, is as follows: DGGITQSPKYLFRKEGQNVTLSCEQNLNHDAMYWYRQDPGQGLRLIYYSQIVNDFQKGDIAEGYSVSREKKESFPLTVTSAQKNPTAFYLCASSIGGQGRRGYTFGSGTRLTVV.

The gene calls are TRBV6-5 and TRBJ2-7; D is undetermined. Trimming removed 7 bases from V and 1 base from J, with 14 bases in between. The CDR3 length is 14 residues. Per the germline V gene, CDR1 is MNHEY and CDR2 is SVGAGI. CDR3 DNA sequence: TGTGCCAGCATCGACCCCTCCCAGTCCTACGAGCAGTACTTC. Translating gives CASIDPSQSYEQYF.

The gene calls are TRBV19 and TRBJ1-1, with D hard to call. This CDR3 spans 16 amino acids. In germline, CDR1 is LNHDA, CDR2 SQIVND (reference sequence). Trimming removed 4 bases from V and 1 base from J, with 16 bases in between. The DNA of the CDR3 is TGTGCCAGTAGTACCTTTATACCTTACCCGAACACTGAAGCTTTCTTT. Residues: CASSTFIPYPNTEAFF. The whole variable domain, remainder taken from reference TRBV19 and TRBJ1-1, is DGGITQSPKYLFRKEGQNVTLSCEQNLNHDAMYWYRQDPGQGLRLIYYSQIVNDFQKGDIAEGYSVSREKKESFPLTVTSAQKNPTAFYLCASSTFIPYPNTEAFFGQGTRLTVV.

The chain recombines TRBV21-1 with TRBJ1-5; the table's D call of TRBD1 was not tested on the DNA. TRBV21-1 is designated a pseudogene. The CDR3 spans 20 residues. The CDR3 is CASSKDRGTGGSFGNQPQHF. The CDR3 DNA follows: TGTGCCAGCAGCAAAGATCGTGGGACAGGGGGCAGCTTTGGGAATCAGCCCCAGCATTTT.

V and J are TRBV7-2 and TRBJ1-5; 7 positions agree with TRBD1. Looked up from germline, CDR1 is SGHTA and CDR2 is FQGNSA. The CDR3 is made up of 16 amino acids. V lost 5 bases and J lost 2; bases outside the gene matches: 9. CDR3 coding DNA: TGTGCCAGCAGCGGCGGACAGGCTCGCGGCAATCAGCCCCAGCATTTT. Translating gives CASSGGQARGNQPQHF.

V and J are TRBV5-5 and TRBJ2-1; 8 nucleotides match TRBD2. There are 17 residues in the CDR3. V lost 1 base and J lost 0; bases outside the gene matches: 6. Germline CDR1 reads SGHKS; CDR2 reads YYEKEE (reference sequence). The CDR3 region has the DNA TGTGCCAGCAGCTTGCTAGCGGGCGGCCTCTCCTACAATGAGCAGTTCTTC. Protein product: CASSLLAGGLSYNEQFF.

The chain couples TRBV12-3 or TRBV12-4 to TRBJ1-1; D gene unclear. This CDR3 contains 13 residues. V lost 6 bases and J lost 1, with 9 bases in between. DNA for the CDR3: TGTGCCAGCAGCACTAAAAGGAACACTGAAGCTTTCTTT. It encodes CASSTKRNTEAFF.

The chain recombines TRBV6-5 with TRBJ2-3; possible D gene TRBD2, 5 bases. Germline V CDR1 and CDR2: MNHEY, SVGAGI. With 2 bases removed from V and 3 bases from J, the gap between germline ends came to 6 bases. The CDR3 runs 13 residues. Written as DNA, the CDR3 is TGTGCCAGCAGTTACCCGGGGACAGATACGCAGTATTTT. Protein sequence: CASSYPGTDTQYF.

The J gene is TRBJ1-1, the V gene TRBV5-1; TRBD1 is a possible D gene (5 bases). The CDR3 totals 16 residues. Between the trimmed V and J ends, which lost 0 bases and 2 bases, there was a span of 14 bases. Germline V lookup: CDR1 SGHRS, CDR2 YFSETQ. CDR3 amino acids: CASSLGGRGGNTEAFF. The CDR3 bases are TGCGCCAGCAGCTTGGGAGGGCGTGGGGGTAACACTGAAGCTTTCTTT.

This clone appeared once. The V call is TRBV5-1, the J call TRBJ2-1, with D perhaps TRBD2 (6 bases). From germline, CDR1 is SGHRS and CDR2 YFSETQ. Trimming cost V 1 base and J 8 bases, with 10 bases left between them. The length of the CDR3 is 13 residues. Here the CDR3 DNA reads TGCGCCAGCAGCTTGTGGAGGGTCGATGAGCAGTTCTTC. Its translation is CASSLWRVDEQFF.

In this sample, this clone turned up a few times. The CDR3 DNA is TGTGCCAGCAGTTACCGGGACATCTCTGGAAACACCATATATTTT. Its protein is CASSYRDISGNTIYF. V gene TRBV7-2 combines with J gene TRBJ1-3; tentatively, D is TRBD1 (6 bases). Deletions cut 6 bases from V and 0 bases from J, with 12 bases between. The germline V gene has CDR1 SGHTA and CDR2 FQGNSA. This CDR3 comprises 15 residues.

The rearrangement uses TRBV5-1 and TRBJ2-1; 8 bases match TRBD2. Germline CDR1 is SGHRS and CDR2 is YFSETQ. This CDR3 spans 14 amino acids. V was pared by 4 bases and J by 3 bases, with 3 bases of the junction left unmatched. CDR3 region: CASSATSGYNEQFF. As DNA, the CDR3 is TGCGCCAGCAGCGCTACTAGCGGCTACAATGAGCAGTTCTTC.

CDR3 amino acids: CASRDFGRREQFF. The CDR3 DNA reads as TGTGCCAGCAGGGACTTCGGCCGGCGTGAGCAGTTCTTC. This chain uses TRBV2 with TRBJ2-1; D may be TRBD2 (5 bases). Trimming left V 6 bases short and J 9 bases short, with 15 bases between. This CDR3 comprises 13 residues. Germline V CDR1 and CDR2: SNHLY, FYNNEI.

The chain recombines TRBV19 with TRBJ1-2; no definite D call. Germline V lookup: CDR1 LNHDA, CDR2 SQIVND (reference sequence). V was cut by 4 bases and J by 2 bases, with 8 bases left in between. The CDR3 has 13 amino acids. In nucleotides, the CDR3 is TGTGCCAGTAGTAGGAATGTAAACTATGGCTACACCTTC. This sequence encodes CASSRNVNYGYTF.

The chain recombines TRBV5-4 with TRBJ2-1, with 8 bases matching TRBD1. The CDR3 consists of 15 residues. Trimming removed 0 bases from V and 8 bases from J; junction bases left unmatched: 7. Germline loops: CDR1 SGHNT, CDR2 YYREEE (reference sequence). CDR3 region: CASSLGGRGPDEQFF. CDR3 bases: TGTGCCAGCAGCTTGGGTGGCAGGGGGCCGGATGAGCAGTTCTTC. Filled out from reference TRBV5-4 and TRBJ2-1, the complete variable domain reads ETGVTQSPTHLIKTRGQQVTLRCSSQSGHNTVSWYQQALGQGPQFIFQYYREEENGRGNFPPRFSGLQFPNYSSELNVNALELDDSALYLCASSLGGRGPDEQFFGPGTRLTVL.

The genes are TRBV29-1 and TRBJ1-2; a weak D match, TRBD1 (5 bases). Looked up from germline, CDR1 is SQVTM and CDR2 is ANQGSEA. The CDR3 loop spans 12 amino acids. V dropped 8 bases and J dropped 2 bases, with 12 bases sitting between them. The CDR3 nucleotides are TGCAGCCTTTACAGGAGAAACTATGGCTACACCTTC. Its translation is CSLYRRNYGYTF.

J is TRBJ2-3 and V is TRBV5-1; possible D gene TRBD1, 6 bases. The ends were cut back, 5 bases at V and 6 bases at J, with 10 bases in the middle. This CDR3 is built from 12 residues. Germline values: CDR1 SGHRS, CDR2 YFSETQ. The CDR3 DNA sequence: TGCGCCAGCAGGGGGACATACGATACGCAGTATTTT. It yields the protein CASRGTYDTQYF.

The rearrangement joins TRBV24-1 to TRBJ2-6; tentatively, D is TRBD2 (7 bases). CDR1 KGHDR and CDR2 SFDVKD come from the germline V gene. The CDR3 consists of 16 residues. Between the trimmed V and J ends, which lost 6 bases and 2 bases, there was a span of 13 bases. The CDR3 region has the DNA TGTGCCACCAGTTTCGGAGGGGGGGCTGGGGCCAACGTCCTGACTTTC. It yields the protein CATSFGGGAGANVLTF.

J is TRBJ2-1 and V is TRBV5-1; 11 bases are shared with TRBD2. The CDR3 contains 19 residues. J lost 0 bases, V lost 0 bases, and 8 bases had no gene match. Germline CDR1 is SGHRS and CDR2 is YFSETQ. CDR3 sequence (DNA): TGCGCCAGCAGCTTGGCGCCTAGCGGGAGGAGCGGCTCCTACAATGAGCAGTTCTTC. Encoded protein: CASSLAPSGRSGSYNEQFF.

The V and J genes are TRBV4-3 and TRBJ1-4; D remains unclear. This CDR3 region has 18 residues. V was clipped by 0 bases and J by 0 bases, with 14 bases between them. Germline V gene sequence: CDR1 LGHNA, CDR2 YSLEER. CDR3 in DNA: TGCGCCAGCAGCCAAGATTTTCGCGGGCCTCCAACTAATGAAAAACTGTTTTTT. It encodes CASSQDFRGPPTNEKLFF.

The table lists this clone with a count of one. The chain couples TRBV12-3 or TRBV12-4 to TRBJ2-7, with D possibly being TRBD1 (5 bases). The CDR3 spans 12 residues. Trimming took 7 bases from V and 4 from J, leaving 11 bases between them. As DNA, the CDR3 is TGTGCCAGCACCAGGGAAGGGTACGAGCAGTACTTC. Translated, it gives CASTREGYEQYF.